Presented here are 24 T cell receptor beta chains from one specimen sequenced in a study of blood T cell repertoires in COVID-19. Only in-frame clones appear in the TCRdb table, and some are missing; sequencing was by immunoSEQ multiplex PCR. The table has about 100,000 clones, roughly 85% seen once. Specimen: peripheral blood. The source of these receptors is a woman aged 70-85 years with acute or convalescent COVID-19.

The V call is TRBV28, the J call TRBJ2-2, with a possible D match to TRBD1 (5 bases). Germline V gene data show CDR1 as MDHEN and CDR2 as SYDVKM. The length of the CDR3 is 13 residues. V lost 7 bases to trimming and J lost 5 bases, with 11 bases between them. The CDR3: CASITGVTGELFF. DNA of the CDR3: TGTGCCAGCATAACAGGTGTAACCGGGGAGCTGTTTTTT.

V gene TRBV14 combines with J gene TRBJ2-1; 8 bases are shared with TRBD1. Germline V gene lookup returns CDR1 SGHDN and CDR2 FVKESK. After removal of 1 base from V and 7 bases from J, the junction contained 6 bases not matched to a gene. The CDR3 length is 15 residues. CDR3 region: CASSQVQGAVNEQFF. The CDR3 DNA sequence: TGTGCCAGCAGCCAAGTCCAGGGGGCTGTAAATGAGCAGTTCTTC. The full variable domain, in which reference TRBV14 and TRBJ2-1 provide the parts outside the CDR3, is EAGVTQFPSHSVIEKGQTVTLRCDPISGHDNLYWYRRVMGKEIKFLLHFVKESKQDESGMPNNRFLAERTGGTYSTLKVQPAELEDSGVYFCASSQVQGAVNEQFFGPGTRLTVL.

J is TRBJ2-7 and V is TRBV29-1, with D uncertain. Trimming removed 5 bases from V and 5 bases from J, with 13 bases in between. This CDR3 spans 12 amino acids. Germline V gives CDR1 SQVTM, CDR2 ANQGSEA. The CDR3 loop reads CSVQRPPNEQYF. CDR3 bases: TGCAGCGTTCAGCGACCTCCTAACGAGCAGTACTTC.

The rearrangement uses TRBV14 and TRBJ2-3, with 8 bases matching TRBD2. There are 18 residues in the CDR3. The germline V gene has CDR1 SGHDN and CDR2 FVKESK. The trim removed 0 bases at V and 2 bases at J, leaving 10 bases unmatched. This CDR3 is CASSQDLRSGGPTDTQYF. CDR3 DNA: TGTGCCAGCAGCCAAGATCTTAGAAGCGGGGGCCCCACAGATACGCAGTATTTT.

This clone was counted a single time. The CDR3 reads CASDWERGSALHF. The CDR3 DNA follows: TGTGCCAGCGATTGGGAGCGCGGTTCGGCCCTCCACTTT. The chain uses TRBV6-5 and TRBJ1-6; D is ambiguous. Trimming pared 8 bases from V and 14 bases from J, leaving 19 bases between. From germline, CDR1 is MNHEY and CDR2 SVGAGI. The CDR3 is made up of 13 amino acids.

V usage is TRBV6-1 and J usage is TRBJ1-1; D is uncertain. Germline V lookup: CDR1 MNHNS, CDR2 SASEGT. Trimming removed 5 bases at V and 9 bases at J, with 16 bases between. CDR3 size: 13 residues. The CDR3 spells CASSSLEPGKAFF. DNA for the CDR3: TGTGCCAGCAGTTCACTCGAACCAGGTAAAGCTTTCTTT.

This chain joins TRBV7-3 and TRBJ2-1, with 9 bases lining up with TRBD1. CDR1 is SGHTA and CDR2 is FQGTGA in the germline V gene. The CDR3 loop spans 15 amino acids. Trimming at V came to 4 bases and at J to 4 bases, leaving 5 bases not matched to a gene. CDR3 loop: CASSSTGTGYNEQFF. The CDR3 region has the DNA TGTGCCAGCAGCTCGACCGGGACAGGGTACAATGAGCAGTTCTTC.

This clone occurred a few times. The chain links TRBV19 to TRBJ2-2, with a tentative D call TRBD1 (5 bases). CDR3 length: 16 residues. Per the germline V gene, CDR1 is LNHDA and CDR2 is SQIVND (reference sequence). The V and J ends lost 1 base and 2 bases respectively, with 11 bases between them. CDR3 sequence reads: CASSIAGRVNTGELFF. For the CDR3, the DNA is TGTGCCAGTAGTATAGCGGGCAGGGTAAACACCGGGGAGCTGTTTTTT.

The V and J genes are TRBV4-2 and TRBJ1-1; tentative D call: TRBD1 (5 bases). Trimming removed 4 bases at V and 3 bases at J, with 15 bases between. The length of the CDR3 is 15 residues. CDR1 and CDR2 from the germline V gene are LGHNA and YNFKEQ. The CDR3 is CASSLSFGGDTEAFF. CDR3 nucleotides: TGTGCCAGCAGCCTAAGTTTTGGGGGGGACACTGAAGCTTTCTTT.

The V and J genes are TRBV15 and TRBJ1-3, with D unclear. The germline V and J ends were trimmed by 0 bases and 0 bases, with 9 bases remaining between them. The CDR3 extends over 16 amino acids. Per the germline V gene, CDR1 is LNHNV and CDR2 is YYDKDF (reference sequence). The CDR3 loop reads CATSRDPGISGNTIYF. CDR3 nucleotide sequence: TGTGCCACCAGCAGAGATCCGGGGATCTCTGGAAACACCATATATTTT. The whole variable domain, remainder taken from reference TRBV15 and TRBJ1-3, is DAMVIQNPRYQVTQFGKPVTLSCSQTLNHNVMYWYQQKSSQAPKLLFHYYDKDFNNEADTPDNFQSRRPNTSFCFLDIRSPGLGDTAMYLCATSRDPGISGNTIYFGEGSWLTVV.

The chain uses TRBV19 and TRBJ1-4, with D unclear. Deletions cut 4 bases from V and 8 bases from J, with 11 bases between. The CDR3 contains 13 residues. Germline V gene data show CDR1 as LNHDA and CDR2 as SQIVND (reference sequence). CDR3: CASSKMGTEKLFF. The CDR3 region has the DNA TGTGCCAGTAGTAAGATGGGCACGGAAAAACTGTTTTTT.

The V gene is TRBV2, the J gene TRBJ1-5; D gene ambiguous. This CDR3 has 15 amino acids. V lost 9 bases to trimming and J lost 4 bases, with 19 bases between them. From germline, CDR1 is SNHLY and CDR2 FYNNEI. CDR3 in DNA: TGTGCCAGTCGGGAGACCCGGGCCTCTAATCAGCCCCAGCATTTT. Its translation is CASRETRASNQPQHF. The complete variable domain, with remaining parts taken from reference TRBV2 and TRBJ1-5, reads EPEVTQTPSHQVTQMGQEVILRCVPISNHLYFYWYRQILGQKVEFLVSFYNNEISEKSEIFDDQFSVERPDGSNFTLKIRSTKLEDSAMYFCASRETRASNQPQHFGDGTRLSIL.

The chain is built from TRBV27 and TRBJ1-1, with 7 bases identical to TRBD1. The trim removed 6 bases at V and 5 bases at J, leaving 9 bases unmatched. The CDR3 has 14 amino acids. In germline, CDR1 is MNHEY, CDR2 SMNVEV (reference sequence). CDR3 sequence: CASRPTGVETEAFF. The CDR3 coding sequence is TGTGCCAGCAGGCCAACAGGGGTAGAGACTGAAGCTTTCTTT.

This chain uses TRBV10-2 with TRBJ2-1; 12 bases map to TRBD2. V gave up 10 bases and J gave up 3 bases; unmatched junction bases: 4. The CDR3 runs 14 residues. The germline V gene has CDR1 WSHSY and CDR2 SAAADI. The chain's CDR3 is CATSLAGGYNEQFF. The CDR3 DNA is TGCGCCACCTCACTAGCGGGGGGCTACAATGAGCAGTTCTTC.

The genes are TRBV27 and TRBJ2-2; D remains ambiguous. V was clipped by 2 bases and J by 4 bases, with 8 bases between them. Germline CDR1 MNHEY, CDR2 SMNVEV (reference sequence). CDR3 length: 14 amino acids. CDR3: CASSLGQLTGELFF. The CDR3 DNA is TGTGCCAGCAGTTTAGGGCAGCTCACCGGGGAGCTGTTTTTT.

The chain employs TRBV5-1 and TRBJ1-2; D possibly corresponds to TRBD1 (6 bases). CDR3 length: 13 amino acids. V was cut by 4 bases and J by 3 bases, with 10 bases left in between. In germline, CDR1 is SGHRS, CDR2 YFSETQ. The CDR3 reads CASSRDNDYGYTF. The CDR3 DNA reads TGCGCCAGCAGCCGGGACAACGACTATGGCTACACCTTC.

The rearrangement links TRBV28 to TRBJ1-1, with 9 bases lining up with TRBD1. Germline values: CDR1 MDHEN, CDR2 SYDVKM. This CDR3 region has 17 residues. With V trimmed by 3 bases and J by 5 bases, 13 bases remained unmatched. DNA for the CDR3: TGTGCCAGCAGTTTTATGACAGGGGGAATGGGGGGAACTGAAGCTTTCTTT. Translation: CASSFMTGGMGGTEAFF. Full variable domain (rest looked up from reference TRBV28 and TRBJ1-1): DVKVTQSSRYLVKRTGEKVFLECVQDMDHENMFWYRQDPGLGLRLIYFSYDVKMKEKGDIPEGYSVSREKKERFSLILESASTNQTSMYLCASSFMTGGMGGTEAFFGQGTRLTVV.

This CDR3 reads CASSRDSNQPQHF. The CDR3 DNA follows: TGCGCCAGCAGTCGGGACTCTAATCAGCCCCAGCATTTT. The chain uses TRBV4-1 and TRBJ1-5; D possibly corresponds to TRBD1 (5 bases). V lost 6 bases and J lost 4, with 10 bases in between. The CDR3 covers 13 residues. Germline CDR1 reads MGHRA; CDR2 reads YSYEKL.

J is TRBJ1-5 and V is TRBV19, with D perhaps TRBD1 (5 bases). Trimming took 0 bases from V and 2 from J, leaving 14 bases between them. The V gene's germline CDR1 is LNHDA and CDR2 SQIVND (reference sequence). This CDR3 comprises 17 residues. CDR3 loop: CASSIEVGLAGNQPQHF. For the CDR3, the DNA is TGTGCCAGTAGTATAGAGGTGGGGCTCGCGGGCAATCAGCCCCAGCATTTT.

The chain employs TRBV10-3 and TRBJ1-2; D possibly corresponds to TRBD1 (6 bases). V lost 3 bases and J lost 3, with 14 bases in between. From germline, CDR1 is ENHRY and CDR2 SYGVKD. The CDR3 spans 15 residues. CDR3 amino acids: CAISDLIQGHYGYTF. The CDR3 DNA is TGTGCCATCAGTGACCTTATACAGGGACACTATGGCTACACCTTC.

The CDR3 protein is CASGQPQNTEAFF. The DNA of the CDR3 is TGTGCCAGCGGACAACCACAGAACACTGAAGCTTTCTTT. V and J are TRBV28 and TRBJ1-1; a weak D match, TRBD1 (5 bases). Germline CDR1 is MDHEN and CDR2 is SYDVKM. The CDR3 consists of 13 residues. V gave up 8 bases and J gave up 1 base, with 11 bases separating them.

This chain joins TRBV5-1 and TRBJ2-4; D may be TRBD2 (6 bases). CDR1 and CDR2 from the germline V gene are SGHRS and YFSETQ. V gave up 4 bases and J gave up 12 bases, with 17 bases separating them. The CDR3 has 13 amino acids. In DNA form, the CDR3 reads TGCGCCAGCAGCCCCCCAGTGGGGGAGGATCAGTACTTC. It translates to CASSPPVGEDQYF.

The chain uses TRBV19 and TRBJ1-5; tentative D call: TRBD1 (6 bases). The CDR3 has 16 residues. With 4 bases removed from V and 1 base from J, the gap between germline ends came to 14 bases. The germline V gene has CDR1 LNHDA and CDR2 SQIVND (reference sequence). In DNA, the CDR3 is TGTGCCAGTAGTACTCGTTTAGGGGGAAGCAATCAGCCCCAGCATTTT. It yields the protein CASSTRLGGSNQPQHF.

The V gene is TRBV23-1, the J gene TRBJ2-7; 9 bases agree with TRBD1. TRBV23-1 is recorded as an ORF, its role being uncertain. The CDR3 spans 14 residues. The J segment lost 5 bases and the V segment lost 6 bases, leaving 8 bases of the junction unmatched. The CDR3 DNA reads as TGCGCCAGCAGCAGACAGGGGGGCTTCCACGAGCAGTACTTC. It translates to CASSRQGGFHEQYF.